The present entry profiles one T cell receptor (beta chain) with its context. V lost 0 bases to trimming and J lost 6 bases; unmatched junction nucleotides: 10. The CDR3 runs 17 residues. Looked up from germline, CDR1 is LGHNA and CDR2 is YSLEER. This entry is derived from a study of cytomegalovirus exposure and HLA in healthy donors. PCR used 60 Vbeta primers and 13 Jbeta primers. Here immunoSEQ multiplex PCR was the method, and the copy in TCRdb shows in-frame clones only, minus some. This table holds 38,000 or so clones. This receptor was taken from a man aged 25-40 years in good health and CMV-seronegative. Sequencing was performed on PBMCs. The rearrangement joins TRBV4-3 to TRBJ2-4; TRBD2 matches 8 bases. The CDR3 nucleotides read TGCGCCAGCAGCCAAGATCTACCAGCGGGGGTTCTAAACATTCAGTACTTC. It codes for CASSQDLPAGVLNIQYF.